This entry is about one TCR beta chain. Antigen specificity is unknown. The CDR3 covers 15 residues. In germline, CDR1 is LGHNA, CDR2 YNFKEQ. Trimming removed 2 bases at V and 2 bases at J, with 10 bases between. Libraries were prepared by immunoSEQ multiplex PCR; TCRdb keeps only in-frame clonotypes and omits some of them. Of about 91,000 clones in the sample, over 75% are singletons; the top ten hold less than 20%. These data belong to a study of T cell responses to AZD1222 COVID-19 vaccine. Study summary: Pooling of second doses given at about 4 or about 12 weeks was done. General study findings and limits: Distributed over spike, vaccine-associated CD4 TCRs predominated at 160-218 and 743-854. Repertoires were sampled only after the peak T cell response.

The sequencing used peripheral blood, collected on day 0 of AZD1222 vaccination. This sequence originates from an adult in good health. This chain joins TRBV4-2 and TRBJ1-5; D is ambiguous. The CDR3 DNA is TGTGCCAGCAGCCAACTATTGGGTCGCAATCAGCCCCAGCATTTT. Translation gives CASSQLLGRNQPQHF.